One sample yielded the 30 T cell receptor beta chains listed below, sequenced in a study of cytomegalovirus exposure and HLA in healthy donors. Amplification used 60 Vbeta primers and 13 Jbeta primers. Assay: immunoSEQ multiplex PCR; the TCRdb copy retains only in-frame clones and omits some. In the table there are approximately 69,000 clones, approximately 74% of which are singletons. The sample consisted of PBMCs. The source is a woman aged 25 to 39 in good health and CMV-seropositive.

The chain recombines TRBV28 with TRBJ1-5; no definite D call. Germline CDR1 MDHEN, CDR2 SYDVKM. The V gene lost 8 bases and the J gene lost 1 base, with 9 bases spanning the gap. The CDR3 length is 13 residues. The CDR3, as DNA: TGTGCCAGCCTTAGTCTAAGCAATCAGCCCCAGCATTTT. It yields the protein CASLSLSNQPQHF.

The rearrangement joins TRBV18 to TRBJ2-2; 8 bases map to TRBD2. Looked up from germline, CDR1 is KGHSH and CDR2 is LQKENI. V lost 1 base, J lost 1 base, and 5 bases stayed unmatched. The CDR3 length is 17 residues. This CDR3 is CASSPRDLAGNTGELFF. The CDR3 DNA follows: TGTGCCAGCTCACCACGGGACCTAGCGGGGAACACCGGGGAGCTGTTTTTT.

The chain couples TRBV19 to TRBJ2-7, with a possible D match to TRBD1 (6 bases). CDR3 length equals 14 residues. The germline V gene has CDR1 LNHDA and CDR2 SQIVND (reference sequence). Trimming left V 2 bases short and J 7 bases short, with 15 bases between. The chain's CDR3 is CASSILQGMNEQYF. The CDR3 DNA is TGTGCCAGTAGTATATTACAGGGAATGAATGAGCAGTACTTC.

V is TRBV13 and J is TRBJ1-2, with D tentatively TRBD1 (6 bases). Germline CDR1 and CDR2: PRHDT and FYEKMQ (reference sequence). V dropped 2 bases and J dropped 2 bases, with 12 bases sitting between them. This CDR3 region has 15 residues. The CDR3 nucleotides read TGTGCCAGCAGCTTAAGGACAGACCTCAACTATGGCTACACCTTC. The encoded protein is CASSLRTDLNYGYTF.

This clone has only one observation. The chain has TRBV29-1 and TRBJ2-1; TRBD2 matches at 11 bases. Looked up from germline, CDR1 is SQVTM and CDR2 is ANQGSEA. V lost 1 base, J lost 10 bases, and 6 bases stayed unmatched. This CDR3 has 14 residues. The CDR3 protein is CSVEVGLAVGEQFF. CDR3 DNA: TGCAGCGTTGAAGTGGGACTAGCGGTCGGGGAGCAGTTCTTC.

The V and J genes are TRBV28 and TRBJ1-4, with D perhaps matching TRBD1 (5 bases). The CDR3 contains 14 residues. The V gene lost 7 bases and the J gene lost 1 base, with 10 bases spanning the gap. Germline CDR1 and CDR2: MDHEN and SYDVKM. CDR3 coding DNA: TGTGCCAGCACCTCCCAGGGAACTAATGAAAAACTGTTTTTT. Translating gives CASTSQGTNEKLFF.

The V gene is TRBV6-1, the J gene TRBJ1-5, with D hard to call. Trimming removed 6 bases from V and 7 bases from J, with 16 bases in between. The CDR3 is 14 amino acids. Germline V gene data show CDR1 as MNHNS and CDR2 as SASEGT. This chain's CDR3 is CASSPVIAWQPQHF. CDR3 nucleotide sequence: TGTGCCAGCAGCCCCGTTATAGCATGGCAGCCCCAGCATTTT.

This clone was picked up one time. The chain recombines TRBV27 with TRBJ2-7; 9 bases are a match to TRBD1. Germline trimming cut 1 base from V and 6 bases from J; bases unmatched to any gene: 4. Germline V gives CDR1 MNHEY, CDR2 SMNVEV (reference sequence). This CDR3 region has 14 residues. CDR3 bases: TGTGCCAGCAGTTTATTGGACAGGGGAGGCGAGCAGTACTTC. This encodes CASSLLDRGGEQYF.

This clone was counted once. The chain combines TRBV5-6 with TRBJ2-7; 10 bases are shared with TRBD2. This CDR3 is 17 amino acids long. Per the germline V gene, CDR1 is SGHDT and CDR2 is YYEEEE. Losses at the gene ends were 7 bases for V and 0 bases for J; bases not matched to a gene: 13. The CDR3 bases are TGTGCCAGCGAAAGCGGGAGGGGCCCATCGAGCTCCTACGAGCAGTACTTC. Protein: CASESGRGPSSSYEQYF.

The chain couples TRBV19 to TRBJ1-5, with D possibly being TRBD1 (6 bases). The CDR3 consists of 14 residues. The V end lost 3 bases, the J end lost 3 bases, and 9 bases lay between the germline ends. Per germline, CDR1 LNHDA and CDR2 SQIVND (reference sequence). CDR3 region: CASSIGQINQPQHF. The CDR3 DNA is TGTGCCAGTAGTATCGGACAGATCAATCAGCCCCAGCATTTT.

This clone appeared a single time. The CDR3 DNA reads TGTGCCAGCAGTTTATGGAAGGGGGCTGCCTACGAGCAGTACTTC. This codes for CASSLWKGAAYEQYF. The chain employs TRBV28 and TRBJ2-7, with TRBD1 matching over 7 bases. J gave up 2 bases and V 0 bases, and 4 bases lay outside the gene matches. The CDR3 covers 15 residues. The germline CDR1 and CDR2 sequences are MDHEN and SYDVKM.

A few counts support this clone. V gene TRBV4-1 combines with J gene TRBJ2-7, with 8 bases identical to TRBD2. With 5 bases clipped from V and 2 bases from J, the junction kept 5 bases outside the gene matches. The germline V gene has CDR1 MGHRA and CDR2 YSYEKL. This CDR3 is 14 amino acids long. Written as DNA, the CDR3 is TGCGCCAGCAGCAGAGCGGGAGCGGCCTACGAGCAGTACTTC. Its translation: CASSRAGAAYEQYF.

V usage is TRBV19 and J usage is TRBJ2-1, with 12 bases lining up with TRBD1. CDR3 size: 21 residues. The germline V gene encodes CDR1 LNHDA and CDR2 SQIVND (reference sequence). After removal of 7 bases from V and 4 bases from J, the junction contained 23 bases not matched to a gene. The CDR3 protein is CASTAGWGQGARSGTYNEQFF. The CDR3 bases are TGTGCCAGTACCGCTGGGTGGGGACAGGGGGCGCGTAGCGGGACATACAATGAGCAGTTCTTC.

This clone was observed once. The CDR3 DNA follows: TGTGCCACCAGCAGAGGGCAGGGGGGTTTTCAGTACTTC. This gives the protein CATSRGQGGFQYF. The V call is TRBV15, the J call TRBJ2-7; a weak D match, TRBD1 (7 bases). The CDR3 length is 13 residues. Trimming pared 1 base from V and 10 bases from J, leaving 14 bases between. Germline assignment: CDR1 LNHNV and CDR2 YYDKDF (reference sequence).

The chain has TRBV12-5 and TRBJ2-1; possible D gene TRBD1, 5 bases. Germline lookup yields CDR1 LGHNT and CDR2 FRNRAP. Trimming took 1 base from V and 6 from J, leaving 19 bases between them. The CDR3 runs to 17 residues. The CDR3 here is CASGLGHLDDRANEQFF. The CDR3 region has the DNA TGTGCTAGTGGTTTGGGACACCTAGACGACAGAGCCAATGAGCAGTTCTTC.

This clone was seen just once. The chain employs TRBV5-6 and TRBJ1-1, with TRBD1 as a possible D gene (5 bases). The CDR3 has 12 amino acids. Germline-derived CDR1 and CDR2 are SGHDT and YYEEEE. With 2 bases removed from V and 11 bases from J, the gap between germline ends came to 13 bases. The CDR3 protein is CASSFDRGGAFF. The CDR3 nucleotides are TGTGCCAGCAGCTTTGATCGGGGGGGGGCTTTCTTT.

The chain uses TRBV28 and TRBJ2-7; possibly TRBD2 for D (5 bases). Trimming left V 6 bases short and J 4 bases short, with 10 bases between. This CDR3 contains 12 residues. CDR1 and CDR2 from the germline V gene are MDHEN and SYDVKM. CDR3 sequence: CASRILGYEQYF. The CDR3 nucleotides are TGTGCCAGCAGGATACTAGGGTACGAGCAGTACTTC.

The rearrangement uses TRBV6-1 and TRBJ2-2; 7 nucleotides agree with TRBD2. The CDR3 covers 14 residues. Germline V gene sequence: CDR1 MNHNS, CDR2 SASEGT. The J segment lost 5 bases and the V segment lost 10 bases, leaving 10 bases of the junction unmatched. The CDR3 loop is CAIEWGRGTGELFF. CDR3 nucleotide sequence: TGTGCCATAGAGTGGGGGAGGGGAACCGGGGAGCTGTTTTTT.

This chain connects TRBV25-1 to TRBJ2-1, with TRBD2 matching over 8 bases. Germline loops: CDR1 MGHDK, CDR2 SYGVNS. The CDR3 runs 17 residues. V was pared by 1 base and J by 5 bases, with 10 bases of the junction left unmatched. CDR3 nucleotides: TGTGCCAGCAGTGAATCGACTTTTAGCGGGGTGAACAATGAGCAGTTCTTC. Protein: CASSESTFSGVNNEQFF.

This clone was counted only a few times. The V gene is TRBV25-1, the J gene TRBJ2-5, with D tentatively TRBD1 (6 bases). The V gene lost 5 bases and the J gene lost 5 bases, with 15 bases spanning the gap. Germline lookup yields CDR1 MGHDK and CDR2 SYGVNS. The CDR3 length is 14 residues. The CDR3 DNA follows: TGTGCCAGCAGTAGGATGGGGACACTTGAGACCCAGTACTTC. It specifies CASSRMGTLETQYF.

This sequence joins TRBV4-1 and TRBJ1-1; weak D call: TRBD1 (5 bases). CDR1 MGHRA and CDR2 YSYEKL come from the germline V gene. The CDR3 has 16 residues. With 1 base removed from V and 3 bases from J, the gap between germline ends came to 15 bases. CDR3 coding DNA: TGCGCCAGCAGCCAAGTGAGGTCAGGGAAAGACACTGAAGCTTTCTTT. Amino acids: CASSQVRSGKDTEAFF.

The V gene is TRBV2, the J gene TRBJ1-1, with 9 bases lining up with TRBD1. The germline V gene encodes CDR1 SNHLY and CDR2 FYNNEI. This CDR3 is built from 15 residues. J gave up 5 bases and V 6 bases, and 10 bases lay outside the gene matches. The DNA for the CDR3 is TGTGCCAGCAGGAAACAGGGGGCCGGGGGTACTGAAGCTTTCTTT. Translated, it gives CASRKQGAGGTEAFF.

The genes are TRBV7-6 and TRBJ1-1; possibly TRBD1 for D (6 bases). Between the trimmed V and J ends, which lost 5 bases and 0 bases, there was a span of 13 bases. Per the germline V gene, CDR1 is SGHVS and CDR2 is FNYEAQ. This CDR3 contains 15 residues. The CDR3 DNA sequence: TGTGCCAGCAGCCCTAGACAGGCCGTGAACACTGAAGCTTTCTTT. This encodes CASSPRQAVNTEAFF. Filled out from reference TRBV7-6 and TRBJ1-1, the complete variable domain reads GAGVSQSPRYKVTKRGQDVALRCDPISGHVSLYWYRQALGQGPEFLTYFNYEAQQDKSGLPNDRFSAERPEGSISTLTIQRTEQRDSAMYRCASSPRQAVNTEAFFGQGTRLTVV.

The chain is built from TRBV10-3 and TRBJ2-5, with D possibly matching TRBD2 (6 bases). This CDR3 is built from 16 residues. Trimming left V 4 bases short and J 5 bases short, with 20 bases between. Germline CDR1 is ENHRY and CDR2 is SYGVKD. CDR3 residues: CAISAAARESRETQYF. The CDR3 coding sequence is TGTGCCATCAGTGCGGCGGCTCGGGAGTCTCGGGAGACCCAGTACTTC.

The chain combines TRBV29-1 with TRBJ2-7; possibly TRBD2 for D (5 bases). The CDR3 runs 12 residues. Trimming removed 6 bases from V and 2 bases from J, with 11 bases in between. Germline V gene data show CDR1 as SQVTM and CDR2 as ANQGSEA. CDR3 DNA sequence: TGCAGCGTCGCCGGACTTACCTACGAGCAGTACTTC. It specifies CSVAGLTYEQYF.

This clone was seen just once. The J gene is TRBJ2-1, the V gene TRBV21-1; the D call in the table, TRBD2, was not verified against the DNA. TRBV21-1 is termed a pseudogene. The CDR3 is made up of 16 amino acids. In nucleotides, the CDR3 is TGTGCCAGCAGCAAAAATACGAGCGGGAGTAGCGATGAGCAGTTCTTC. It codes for CASSKNTSGSSDEQFF.

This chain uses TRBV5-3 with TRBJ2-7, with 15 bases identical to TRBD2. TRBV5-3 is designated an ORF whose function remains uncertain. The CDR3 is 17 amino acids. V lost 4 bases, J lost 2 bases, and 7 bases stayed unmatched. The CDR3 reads CARSRGLAGGLPYEQYF. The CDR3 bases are TGTGCCAGAAGCCGCGGACTAGCGGGAGGGCTGCCCTACGAGCAGTACTTC.

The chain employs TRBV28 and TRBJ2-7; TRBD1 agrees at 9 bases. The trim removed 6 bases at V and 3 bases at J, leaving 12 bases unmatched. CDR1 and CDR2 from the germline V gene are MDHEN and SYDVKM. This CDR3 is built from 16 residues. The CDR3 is CASRTTGTGPLYEQYF. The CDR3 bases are TGTGCCAGCAGAACAACCGGGACAGGGCCACTCTACGAGCAGTACTTC.

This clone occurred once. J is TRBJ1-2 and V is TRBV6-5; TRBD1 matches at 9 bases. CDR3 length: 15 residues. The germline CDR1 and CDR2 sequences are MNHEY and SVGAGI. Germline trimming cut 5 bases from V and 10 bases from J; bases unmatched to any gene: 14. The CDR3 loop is CASSKPGQGISDYTF. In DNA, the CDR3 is TGTGCCAGCAGTAAACCGGGACAGGGCATTTCTGACTACACCTTC.

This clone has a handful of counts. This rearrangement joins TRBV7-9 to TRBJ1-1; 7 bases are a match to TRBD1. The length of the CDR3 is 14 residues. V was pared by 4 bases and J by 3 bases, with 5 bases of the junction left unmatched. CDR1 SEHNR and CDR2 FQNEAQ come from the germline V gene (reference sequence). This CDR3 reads CASSSTGTDTEAFF. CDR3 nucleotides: TGTGCCAGCAGCTCGACAGGGACGGACACTGAAGCTTTCTTT.